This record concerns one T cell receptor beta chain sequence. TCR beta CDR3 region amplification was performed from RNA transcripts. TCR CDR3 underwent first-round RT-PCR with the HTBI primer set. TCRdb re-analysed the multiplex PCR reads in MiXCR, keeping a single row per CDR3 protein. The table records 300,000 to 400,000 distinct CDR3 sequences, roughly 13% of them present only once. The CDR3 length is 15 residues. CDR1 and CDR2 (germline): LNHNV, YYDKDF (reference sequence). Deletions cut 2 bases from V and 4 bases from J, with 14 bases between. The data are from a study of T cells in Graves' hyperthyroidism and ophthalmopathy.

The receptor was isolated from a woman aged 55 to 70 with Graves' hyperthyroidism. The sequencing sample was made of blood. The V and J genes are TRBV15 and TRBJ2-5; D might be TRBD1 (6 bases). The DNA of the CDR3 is TGTGCCACCAGCAGAAATGGACAGAGGCTAGAGACCCAGTACTTC. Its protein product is CATSRNGQRLETQYF.